These 28 T cell receptor beta chains were all obtained from the same sample, sequenced in a study of CXCR3-negative and CXCR3-positive naive CD8 T cells. The method, 5' RACE with UMI labels, was used to prepare the TRB cDNA libraries. After re-calling the 5' RACE reads, TCRdb lists one entry per CDR3 protein, DNA absent. The sample table includes about 56,000 distinct CDR3 sequences. Material: memory CD8+ T cells from blood. These receptor sequences come from a human donor in good health. Some clones in this sample may be carry-over from other donors' samples.

This rearrangement joins TRBV13 to TRBJ2-1; TCRdb reports TRBD2, a call that lacks DNA to check it against. The length of the CDR3 is 15 residues. Germline V gene sequence: CDR1 PRHDT, CDR2 FYEKMQ (reference sequence). The CDR3 protein is CASSPQAATYNEQFF.

The chain links TRBV11-3 to TRBJ2-1; the D call from TCRdb, TRBD2, cannot be confirmed without DNA. The germline gives CDR1 SGHNT, CDR2 YENEEA. The CDR3 has 14 amino acids. Here the CDR3 reads CASSPQRGEDEQFF.

The V and J genes are TRBV9 and TRBJ2-7; as DNA is missing, the TRBD2 call by TCRdb cannot be tested. CDR3 length equals 15 residues. Germline CDR1 is SGDLS and CDR2 is YYNGEE. CDR3: CASSVGGDLTYEQYF.

This chain joins TRBV7-3 and TRBJ2-2; TCRdb's D call of TRBD2 is untestable without DNA. The CDR3 contains 17 residues. Germline-derived CDR1 and CDR2 are SGHTA and FQGTGA. The CDR3 reads CASSLFLAGAGTGELFF. Based on the CDR3 plus reference TRBV7-3 and TRBJ2-2, the full variable domain is GAGVSQTPSNKVTEKGKYVELRCDPISGHTALYWYRQSLGQGPEFLIYFQGTGAADDSGLPNDRFFAVRPEGSVSTLKIQRTERGDSAVYLCASSLFLAGAGTGELFFGEGSRLTVL.

The chain is built from TRBV6-2 or TRBV6-3 and TRBJ2-3. In germline, CDR1 is MNHEY, CDR2 SVGEGT. CDR3 length: 14 amino acids. The CDR3 loop is CASSYQEPTDTQYF.

This rearrangement joins TRBV10-3 to TRBJ2-7; with no DNA, the TCRdb D assignment of TRBD1 cannot be verified. Germline V gene data show CDR1 as ENHRY and CDR2 as SYGVKD. CDR3 length: 14 amino acids. CDR3 loop: CAISPQQGSYEQYF.

J is TRBJ2-1 and V is TRBV20-1; as DNA is missing, the TRBD1 call by TCRdb cannot be tested. Germline V CDR1 and CDR2: DFQATT, SNEGSKA (reference sequence). The CDR3 sequence is 15 residues long. The CDR3 region is CSAREVGQSYNEQFF.

The genes are TRBV29-1 and TRBJ2-1; without DNA, the TCRdb call of TRBD2 cannot be checked. Germline V lookup: CDR1 SQVTM, CDR2 ANQGSEA. This CDR3 spans 14 amino acids. The CDR3 loop is CSAATSGGDNEQFF.

The V call is TRBV7-2, the J call TRBJ2-7; TCRdb lists TRBD1, though no DNA is available to test this call. CDR3 length: 14 residues. The germline V gene has CDR1 SGHTA and CDR2 FQGNSA. CDR3: CASSLFQGTYEQYF.

This chain joins TRBV29-1 and TRBJ2-7; TCRdb lists TRBD1, though no DNA is available to test this call. The germline gives CDR1 SQVTM, CDR2 ANQGSEA. The CDR3 is 13 amino acids. The CDR3 reads CSSREGSDSEQYF.

V and J are TRBV29-1 and TRBJ2-7; TCRdb's D call of TRBD2 is untestable without DNA. The V gene's germline CDR1 is SQVTM and CDR2 ANQGSEA. There are 13 residues in the CDR3. This chain's CDR3 is CSVEGENTYEQYF.

The chain couples TRBV18 to TRBJ2-7; the TRBD1 assignment by TCRdb is unverifiable without DNA. This CDR3 has 15 residues. Germline CDR1 is KGHSH and CDR2 is LQKENI. The CDR3 sequence: CASRGTSRRADEQYF.

J is TRBJ2-7 and V is TRBV5-4; the D call from TCRdb, TRBD2, cannot be confirmed without DNA. The CDR3 is made up of 14 amino acids. The germline V gene encodes CDR1 SGHNT and CDR2 YYREEE (reference sequence). The CDR3 region is CASSLGLAGDEQYF.

The chain couples TRBV12-3 or TRBV12-4 to TRBJ2-7; the D call of TRBD1 rests on TCRdb alone, since no DNA is present to check it. The CDR3 is made up of 13 amino acids. This CDR3 is CASRGTGQYEQYF.

V usage is TRBV4-3 and J usage is TRBJ2-1. The CDR3 contains 12 residues. Germline V gene sequence: CDR1 LGHNA, CDR2 YSLEER. The CDR3 spells CASSQSLNEQFF.

The V gene is TRBV5-5, the J gene TRBJ2-2. The germline V gene has CDR1 SGHKS and CDR2 YYEKEE (reference sequence). The CDR3 sequence is 14 residues long. This chain's CDR3 is CASSLAVNTGELFF.

The chain uses TRBV6-4 and TRBJ2-1. The CDR3 covers 15 residues. Germline CDR1 is MRHNA and CDR2 is SNTAGT. This CDR3 is CASSDVSGFYNEQFF.

V usage is TRBV12-2 and J usage is TRBJ1-1. TRBV12-2 is annotated as a pseudogene. The CDR3 extends over 11 amino acids. CDR3 region: CASRLGPEAFF.

V is TRBV27 and J is TRBJ2-6; the TCRdb D gene call, TRBD1, has no DNA to confirm it. The CDR3 length is 17 residues. In germline, CDR1 is MNHEY, CDR2 SMNVEV (reference sequence). The CDR3 loop reads CASTHTGFPSGANVLTF. Full variable domain (rest looked up from reference TRBV27 and TRBJ2-6): EAQVTQNPRYLITVTGKKLTVTCSQNMNHEYMSWYRQDPGLGLRQIYYSMNVEVTDKGDVPEGYKVSRKEKRNFPLILESPSPNQTSLYFCASTHTGFPSGANVLTFGAGSRLTVL.

The V and J genes are TRBV9 and TRBJ2-1. The CDR3 loop spans 15 amino acids. CDR1 is SGDLS and CDR2 is YYNGEE in the germline V gene. CDR3: CASSVERGSYNEQFF.

This chain joins TRBV7-8 and TRBJ2-7; the TCRdb call, TRBD2, lacks DNA for checking. Germline V gene sequence: CDR1 SGHVS, CDR2 FQNEAQ. CDR3 size: 16 residues. This CDR3 is CASSPTGGGRRYEQYF.

This rearrangement joins TRBV28 to TRBJ2-7; TCRdb calls TRBD1, which cannot be checked without DNA. Germline loops: CDR1 MDHEN, CDR2 SYDVKM. There are 12 residues in the CDR3. CDR3 in amino acids: CASSSHLHVRDF.

This sequence joins TRBV20-1 and TRBJ2-1; without DNA, the TCRdb call of TRBD1 cannot be checked. The CDR3 runs to 16 residues. CDR1 DFQATT and CDR2 SNEGSKA come from the germline V gene (reference sequence). The chain's CDR3 is CSARDLAGGPGHEQFF.

This clonotype is called medium-sized based on its frequency. The chain joins TRBV29-1 to TRBJ2-5; TCRdb designates TRBD1, a call that cannot be tested without DNA. The CDR3 is made up of 14 amino acids. Germline assignment: CDR1 SQVTM and CDR2 ANQGSEA. The CDR3 sequence: CSVEGQTYQETQYF.

The rearrangement joins TRBV4-3 to TRBJ2-1; checking the TCRdb D call of TRBD2 is not possible without DNA. Per the germline V gene, CDR1 is LGHNA and CDR2 is YSLEER. The CDR3 sequence is 18 residues long. CDR3 protein: CASSHNTIAGGSYNEQFF.

The chain links TRBV3-1 to TRBJ1-1. The CDR3 contains 15 residues. Germline V lookup: CDR1 LGHDT, CDR2 YNNKEL (reference sequence). CDR3 in amino acids: CASSQSPIMNTEAFF.

This rearrangement joins TRBV2 to TRBJ1-2; lacking DNA, the TRBD1 call made by TCRdb goes unchecked. The CDR3 loop spans 17 amino acids. Per the germline V gene, CDR1 is SNHLY and CDR2 is FYNNEI. CDR3 loop: CASSEAGGTVLNYGYTF.

The chain carries TRBV20-1 and TRBJ2-5; TCRdb reports TRBD2, a call that lacks DNA to check it against. Germline V gives CDR1 DFQATT, CDR2 SNEGSKA (reference sequence). This CDR3 is built from 15 residues. The CDR3 region is CSARSSGLEIETQHF.